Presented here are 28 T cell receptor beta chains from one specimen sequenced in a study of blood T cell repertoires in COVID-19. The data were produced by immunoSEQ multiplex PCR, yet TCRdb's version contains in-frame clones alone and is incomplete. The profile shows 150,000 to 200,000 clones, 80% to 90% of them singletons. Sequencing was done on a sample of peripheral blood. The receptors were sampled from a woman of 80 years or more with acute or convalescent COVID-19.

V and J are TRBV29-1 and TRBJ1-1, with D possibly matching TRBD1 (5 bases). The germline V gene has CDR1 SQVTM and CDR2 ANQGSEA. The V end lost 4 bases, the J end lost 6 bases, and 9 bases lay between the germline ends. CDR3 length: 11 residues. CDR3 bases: TGCAGCGTTGCAGGGTTCGCTGAAGCTTTCTTT. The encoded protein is CSVAGFAEAFF.

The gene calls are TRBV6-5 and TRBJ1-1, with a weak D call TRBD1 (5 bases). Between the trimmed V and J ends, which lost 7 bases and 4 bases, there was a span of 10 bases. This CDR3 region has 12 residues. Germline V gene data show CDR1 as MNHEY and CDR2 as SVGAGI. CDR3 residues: CASTGGSTEAFF. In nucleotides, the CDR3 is TGTGCCAGCACGGGGGGGTCCACTGAAGCTTTCTTT.

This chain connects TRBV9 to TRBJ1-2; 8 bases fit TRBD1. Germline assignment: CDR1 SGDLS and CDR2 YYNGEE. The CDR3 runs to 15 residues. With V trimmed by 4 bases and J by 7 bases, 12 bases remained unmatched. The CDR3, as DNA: TGTGCCAGCAGCCCACCGACAGGGGAACTAAGTGGCTACACCTTC. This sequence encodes CASSPPTGELSGYTF.

The CDR3 spells CASSPLTLAGGPVTGELFF. Here the CDR3 DNA reads TGTGCCAGCTCACCATTGACCCTAGCGGGAGGGCCGGTCACCGGGGAGCTGTTTTTT. This chain links TRBV18 with TRBJ2-2, with TRBD2 matching over 12 bases. Per the germline V gene, CDR1 is KGHSH and CDR2 is LQKENI. The CDR3 contains 19 residues. V was clipped by 2 bases and J by 4 bases; unmatched bases: 11.

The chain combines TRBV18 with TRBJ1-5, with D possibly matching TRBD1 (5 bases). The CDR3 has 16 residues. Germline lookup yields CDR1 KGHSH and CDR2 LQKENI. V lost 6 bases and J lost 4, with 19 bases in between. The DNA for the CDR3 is TGTGCCAGCTCCCCCCGGGGAGCTCGGGGGAATCAGCCCCAGCATTTT. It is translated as CASSPRGARGNQPQHF. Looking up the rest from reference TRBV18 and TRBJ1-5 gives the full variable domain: NAGVMQNPRHLVRRRGQEARLRCSPMKGHSHVYWYRQLPEEGLKFMVYLQKENIIDESGMPKERFSAEFPKEGPSILRIQQVVRGDSAAYFCASSPRGARGNQPQHFGDGTRLSIL.

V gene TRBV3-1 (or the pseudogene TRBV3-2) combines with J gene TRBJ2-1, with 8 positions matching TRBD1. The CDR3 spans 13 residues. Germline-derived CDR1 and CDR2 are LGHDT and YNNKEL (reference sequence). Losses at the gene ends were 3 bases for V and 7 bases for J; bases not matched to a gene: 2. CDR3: CASSQRQGNEQFF. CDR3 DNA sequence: TGTGCCAGCAGCCAGAGACAGGGGAATGAGCAGTTCTTC.

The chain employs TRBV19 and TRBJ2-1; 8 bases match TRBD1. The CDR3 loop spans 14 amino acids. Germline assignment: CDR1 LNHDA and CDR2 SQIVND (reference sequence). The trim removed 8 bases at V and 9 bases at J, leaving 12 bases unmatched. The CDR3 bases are TGTGCCAGTTCTCAGGGGGCCGCTACAGGTGAGCAGTTCTTC. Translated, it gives CASSQGAATGEQFF.

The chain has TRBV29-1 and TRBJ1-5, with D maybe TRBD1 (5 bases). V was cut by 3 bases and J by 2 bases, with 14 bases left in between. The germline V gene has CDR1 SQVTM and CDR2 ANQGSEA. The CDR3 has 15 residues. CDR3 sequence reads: CSVEVGRVGNQPQHF. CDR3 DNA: TGCAGCGTTGAGGTCGGCAGGGTTGGCAATCAGCCCCAGCATTTT.

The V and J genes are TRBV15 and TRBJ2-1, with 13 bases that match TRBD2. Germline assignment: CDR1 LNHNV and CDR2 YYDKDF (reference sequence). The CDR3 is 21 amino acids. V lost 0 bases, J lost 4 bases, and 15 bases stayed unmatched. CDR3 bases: TGTGCCACCAGCAGAGATTACGGAGTACTAGCGGGAGGGCAGGGTTACAATGAGCAGTTCTTC. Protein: CATSRDYGVLAGGQGYNEQFF.

The CDR3 loop reads CASSLRGLAGGEQYF. The CDR3 DNA reads TGTGCCAGCAGTTTAAGGGGACTAGCGGGAGGAGAGCAGTACTTC. The V gene is TRBV28, the J gene TRBJ2-7, with 15 bases that match TRBD2. The CDR3 has 15 amino acids. V lost 2 bases, J lost 7 bases, and 3 bases stayed unmatched. Germline V gives CDR1 MDHEN, CDR2 SYDVKM.

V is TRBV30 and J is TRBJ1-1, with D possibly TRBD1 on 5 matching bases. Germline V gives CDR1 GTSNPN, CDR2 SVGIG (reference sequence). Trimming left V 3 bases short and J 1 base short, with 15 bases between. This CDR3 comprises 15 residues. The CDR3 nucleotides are TGTGCCTGGAGCCGCCGGGGGGTCGAGAACACTGAAGCTTTCTTT. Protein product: CAWSRRGVENTEAFF.

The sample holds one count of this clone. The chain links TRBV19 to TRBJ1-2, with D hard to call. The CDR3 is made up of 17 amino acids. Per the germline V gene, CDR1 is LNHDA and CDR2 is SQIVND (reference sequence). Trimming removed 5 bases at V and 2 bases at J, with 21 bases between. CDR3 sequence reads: CASSAPSGGPSNYGYTF. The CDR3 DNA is TGTGCCAGTAGTGCCCCATCCGGAGGGCCTTCCAACTATGGCTACACCTTC. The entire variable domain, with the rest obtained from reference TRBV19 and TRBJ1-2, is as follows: DGGITQSPKYLFRKEGQNVTLSCEQNLNHDAMYWYRQDPGQGLRLIYYSQIVNDFQKGDIAEGYSVSREKKESFPLTVTSAQKNPTAFYLCASSAPSGGPSNYGYTFGSGTRLTVV.

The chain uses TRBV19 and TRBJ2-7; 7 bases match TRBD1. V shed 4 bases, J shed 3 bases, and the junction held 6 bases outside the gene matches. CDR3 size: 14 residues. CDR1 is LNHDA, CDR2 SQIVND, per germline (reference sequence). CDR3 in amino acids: CASSTTGQVYEQYF. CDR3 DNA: TGTGCCAGTAGTACCACCGGACAGGTCTACGAGCAGTACTTC. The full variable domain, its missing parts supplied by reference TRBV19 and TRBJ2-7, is DGGITQSPKYLFRKEGQNVTLSCEQNLNHDAMYWYRQDPGQGLRLIYYSQIVNDFQKGDIAEGYSVSREKKESFPLTVTSAQKNPTAFYLCASSTTGQVYEQYFGPGTRLTVT.

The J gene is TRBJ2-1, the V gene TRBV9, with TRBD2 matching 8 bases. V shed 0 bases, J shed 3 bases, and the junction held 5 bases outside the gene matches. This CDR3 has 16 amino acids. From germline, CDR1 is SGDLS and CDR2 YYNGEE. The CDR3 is CASSVAAGGDYNEQFF. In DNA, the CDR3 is TGTGCCAGCAGCGTAGCTGCGGGGGGCGACTACAATGAGCAGTTCTTC.

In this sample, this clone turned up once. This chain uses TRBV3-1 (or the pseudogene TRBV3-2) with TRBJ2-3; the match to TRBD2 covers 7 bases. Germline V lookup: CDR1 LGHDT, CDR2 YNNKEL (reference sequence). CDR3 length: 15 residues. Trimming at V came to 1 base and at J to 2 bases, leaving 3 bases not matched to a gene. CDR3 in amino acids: CASSQASGITDTQYF. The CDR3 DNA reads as TGTGCCAGCAGCCAAGCGAGCGGGATCACAGATACGCAGTATTTT.

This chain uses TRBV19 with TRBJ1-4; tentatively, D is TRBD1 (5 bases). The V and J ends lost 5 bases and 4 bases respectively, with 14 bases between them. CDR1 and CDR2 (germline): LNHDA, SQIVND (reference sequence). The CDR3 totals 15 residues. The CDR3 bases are TGTGCCAGTAGTCGGACGGGGGTCGGTAATGAAAAACTGTTTTTT. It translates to CASSRTGVGNEKLFF.

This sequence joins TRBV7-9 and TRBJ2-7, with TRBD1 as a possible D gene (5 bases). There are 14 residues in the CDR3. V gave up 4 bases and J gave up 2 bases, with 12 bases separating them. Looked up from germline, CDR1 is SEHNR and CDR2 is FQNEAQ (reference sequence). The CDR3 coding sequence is TGTGCCAGCAGCTGGGCAGGGTCCCCCTACGAGCAGTACTTC. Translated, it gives CASSWAGSPYEQYF.

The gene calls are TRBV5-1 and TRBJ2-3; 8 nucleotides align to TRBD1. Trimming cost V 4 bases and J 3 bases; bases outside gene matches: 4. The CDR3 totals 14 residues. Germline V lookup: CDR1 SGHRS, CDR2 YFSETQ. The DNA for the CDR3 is TGCGCCAGCAGCCCGGGACAGGAGACAGATACGCAGTATTTT. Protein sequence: CASSPGQETDTQYF.

In DNA form, the CDR3 reads TGTGCCAGCAGCCAAGACTTCAGGGGAATGCATCAGCCCCAGCATTTT. This sequence encodes CASSQDFRGMHQPQHF. The chain combines TRBV7-9 with TRBJ1-5, with D possibly matching TRBD1 (6 bases). Germline values: CDR1 SEHNR, CDR2 FQNEAQ (reference sequence). V lost 5 bases and J 5 bases, leaving 19 bases between the germline ends. The CDR3 has 16 residues. Variable domain in full (rest from reference TRBV7-9 and TRBJ1-5): DTGVSQNPRHKITKRGQNVTFRCDPISEHNRLYWYRQTLGQGPEFLTYFQNEAQLEKSRLLSDRFSAERPKGSFSTLEIQRTEQGDSAMYLCASSQDFRGMHQPQHFGDGTRLSIL.

The CDR3 loop reads CATSRGQGANYGYTF. CDR3 in DNA: TGTGCCACCAGCAGAGGACAGGGGGCTAACTATGGCTACACCTTC. The chain has TRBV15 and TRBJ1-2; 9 bases map to TRBD1. This CDR3 has 15 residues. V shed 1 base and J 0 bases; nucleotides not matched to a gene: 0. From germline, CDR1 is LNHNV and CDR2 YYDKDF (reference sequence).

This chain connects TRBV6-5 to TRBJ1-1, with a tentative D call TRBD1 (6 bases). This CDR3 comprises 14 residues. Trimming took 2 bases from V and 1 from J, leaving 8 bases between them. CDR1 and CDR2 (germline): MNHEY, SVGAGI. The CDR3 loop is CASSYGGGNTEAFF. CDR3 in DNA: TGTGCCAGCAGTTACGGGGGCGGGAACACTGAAGCTTTCTTT.

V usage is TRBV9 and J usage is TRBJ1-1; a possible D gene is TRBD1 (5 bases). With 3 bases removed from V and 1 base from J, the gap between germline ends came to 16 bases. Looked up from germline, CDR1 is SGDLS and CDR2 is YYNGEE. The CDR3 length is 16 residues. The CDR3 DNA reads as TGTGCCAGCAGCGAGAAGCCGACAGTATCGAACACTGAAGCTTTCTTT. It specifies CASSEKPTVSNTEAFF.

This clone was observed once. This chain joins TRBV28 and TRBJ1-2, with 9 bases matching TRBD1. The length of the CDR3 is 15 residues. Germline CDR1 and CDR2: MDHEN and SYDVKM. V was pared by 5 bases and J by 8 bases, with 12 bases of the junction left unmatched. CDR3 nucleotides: TGTGCCAGCAGTCTTCCTCCGGGACAGGGTAAAGGCTACACCTTC. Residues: CASSLPPGQGKGYTF.

In DNA form, the CDR3 reads TGTGCCAGCAGCTTGTCTGCGGGACTGAACACCGGGGAGCTGTTTTTT. Encoded protein: CASSLSAGLNTGELFF. The chain couples TRBV5-5 to TRBJ2-2, with TRBD2 as a possible D gene (6 bases). Germline V lookup: CDR1 SGHKS, CDR2 YYEKEE (reference sequence). V gave up 1 base and J gave up 1 base, with 11 bases separating them. There are 16 residues in the CDR3.

CDR3 in amino acids: CSVGTGYHEQYF. For the CDR3, the DNA is TGCAGCGTCGGGACAGGGTATCACGAGCAGTACTTC. The V and J genes are TRBV29-1 and TRBJ2-7, with TRBD1 identical over 9 bases. CDR1 and CDR2 (germline): SQVTM, ANQGSEA. The CDR3 totals 12 residues. J lost 5 bases, V lost 6 bases, and 5 bases had no gene match.

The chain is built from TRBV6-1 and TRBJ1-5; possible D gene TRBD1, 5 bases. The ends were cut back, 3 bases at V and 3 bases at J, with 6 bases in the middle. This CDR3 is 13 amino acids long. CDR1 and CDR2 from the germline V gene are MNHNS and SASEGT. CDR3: CASSEGHNQPQHF. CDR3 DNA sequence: TGTGCCAGCAGTGAGGGGCACAATCAGCCCCAGCATTTT.

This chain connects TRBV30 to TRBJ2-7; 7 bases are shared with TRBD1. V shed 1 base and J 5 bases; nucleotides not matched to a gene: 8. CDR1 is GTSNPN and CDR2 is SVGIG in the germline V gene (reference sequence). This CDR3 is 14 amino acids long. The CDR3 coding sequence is TGTGCCTGGAGTGCCCTTAGGACAGGCCACGAGCAGTACTTC. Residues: CAWSALRTGHEQYF.

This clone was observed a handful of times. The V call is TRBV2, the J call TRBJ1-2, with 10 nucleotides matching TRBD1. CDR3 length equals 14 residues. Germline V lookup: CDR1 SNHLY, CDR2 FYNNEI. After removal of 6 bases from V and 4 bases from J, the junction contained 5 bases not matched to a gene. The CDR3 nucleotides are TGTGCCAGCAGCGGGCGGGACAGGGGCTATGGCTACACCTTC. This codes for CASSGRDRGYGYTF.